The sequence of this TCR beta chain was determined in a study of response to subunit inactivated influenza vaccine. General study findings and limits: Authors suggested few new T cells are recruited by each seasonal influenza vaccination.

This CDR3 is built from 13 residues. Germline trimming cut 7 bases from V and 4 bases from J; bases unmatched to any gene: 6. Germline assignment: CDR1 MNHNS and CDR2 SASEGT. About this clonotype: As yet, its antigen is unknown.

TCRdb recomputed calls from the RT-PCR reads with MiXCR, one row per CDR3 protein. The sample has under 550,000 distinct CDR3 sequences, roughly 7.9% seen once. This sequence joins TRBV6-1 and TRBJ1-2; 7 bases agree with TRBD1. The receptor's source is a man in his fifties or sixties who received an inactivated influenza vaccine. This specimen consisted of PBMCs from blood, obtained less than 25 months after vaccination. CDR3 residues: CASIDRDSYGYTF. The CDR3 DNA sequence: TGTGCCAGCATTGACCGGGACAGCTATGGCTACACCTTC.